One and the same sample provided the 26 T cell receptor beta chains below, sequenced in a study of shared clonotypes between healthy human individuals (dated by TCRdb to the early 2020s). CD8 naive samples consisted of CD45RO-negative cells that were positively selected for CCR7, yielding a CD45RA+CCR7+ population without TemRA cells. Receptor amplification or capture employed the immunoSEQ multiplex PCR assay. As stored in TCRdb, this immuneACCESS dataset retains in-frame rearrangements with V and J assigned. A fraction of the clones does not appear; measured against another copy, unresolved V genes explain less than half of the discrepancy, and the remainder lacks a known reason. The sample yields about 2,100,000 clones; around 93% were counted once. The leading ten clones occupy roughly 1.7% of the sample. The sample comprised naive CD8+ T cells from PBMCs. What the cell subset or site label conveys for this sample: CD45RA+CCR7+. The receptors derive from a man between 18 and 29 years old in good health. Some clones in this sample may be carry-over from other donors' samples.

This chain links TRBV10-3 with TRBJ1-2; D possibly corresponds to TRBD1 (6 bases). The germline gives CDR1 ENHRY, CDR2 SYGVKD. Trimming stripped 7 bases from V and 8 bases from J, with 17 bases between. The CDR3 runs to 13 residues. CDR3: CAINNREVEGYTF. CDR3 in DNA: TGTGCCATCAATAACAGGGAGGTGGAAGGCTACACCTTC.

This CDR3 reads CASSRGTVIYEQYF. In nucleotides, the CDR3 is TGTGCCAGCAGCCGAGGGACAGTTATCTACGAGCAGTACTTC. J is TRBJ2-7 and V is TRBV7-6; 7 nucleotides match TRBD1. The CDR3 contains 14 residues. The V gene end was trimmed by 5 bases and the J gene end by 3 bases; junction bases not matched to a gene: 7. Germline V gene sequence: CDR1 SGHVS, CDR2 FNYEAQ.

The chain links TRBV5-6 to TRBJ1-1, with D uncertain. The CDR3 has 15 amino acids. Germline V CDR1 and CDR2: SGHDT, YYEEEE. Trimming took 2 bases from V and 0 from J, leaving 11 bases between them. CDR3 amino acids: CASSLHSAMNTEAFF. In DNA form, the CDR3 reads TGTGCCAGCAGCTTACACAGCGCAATGAACACTGAAGCTTTCTTT.

The gene calls are TRBV14 and TRBJ1-1, with TRBD1 matching 9 bases. The CDR3 is 15 residues long. The germline gives CDR1 SGHDN, CDR2 FVKESK. J gave up 7 bases and V 2 bases, and 8 bases lay outside the gene matches. In DNA, the CDR3 is TGTGCCAGCAGCCAAAAGGACAGGGGCTCGAATGAAGCTTTCTTT. It yields the protein CASSQKDRGSNEAFF.

This rearrangement joins TRBV11-2 to TRBJ2-7, with 8 bases that match TRBD1. The CDR3 has 15 residues. Trimming took 5 bases from V and 0 from J; bases not matched to a gene: 6. The V gene's germline CDR1 is SGHAT and CDR2 FQNNGV. The CDR3 DNA reads as TGTGCCAGCAGCACCGGGACAGGTTTCTCCTACGAGCAGTACTTC. This encodes CASSTGTGFSYEQYF.

The chain carries TRBV7-6 and TRBJ2-7; D might be TRBD2 (5 bases). The germline CDR1 and CDR2 sequences are SGHVS and FNYEAQ. V was cut by 4 bases and J by 0 bases, with 19 bases left in between. The CDR3 consists of 17 residues. CDR3: CASSSGWARTFSYEQYF. CDR3 nucleotide sequence: TGTGCCAGCAGCTCGGGATGGGCCCGGACCTTCTCCTACGAGCAGTACTTC.

V usage is TRBV5-1 and J usage is TRBJ2-7; 9 bases align to TRBD2. Unmatched junction bases numbered 11, after V lost 4 bases and J lost 3 bases. From germline, CDR1 is SGHRS and CDR2 YFSETQ. The length of the CDR3 is 16 residues. The CDR3 is CASSQDPLAGNYEQYF. CDR3 in DNA: TGCGCCAGCAGCCAGGACCCCCTAGCGGGAAACTACGAGCAGTACTTC.

This clone appeared a single time. V and J are TRBV7-8 and TRBJ1-5; D remains unclear. The CDR3 sequence is 15 residues long. The V gene lost 1 base and the J gene lost 0 bases, with 7 bases spanning the gap. The germline CDR1 and CDR2 sequences are SGHVS and FQNEAQ. The DNA of the CDR3 is TGTGCCAGCAGCTTAGACGGCTATAGCAATCAGCCCCAGCATTTT. Translated, it gives CASSLDGYSNQPQHF.

CDR3 sequence reads: CASSKASGDPRISSYNEQFF. CDR3 nucleotides: TGTGCCAGCAGCAAAGCGTCAGGGGACCCTCGGATAAGCTCCTACAATGAGCAGTTCTTC. The J gene is TRBJ2-1, the V gene TRBV21-1; TRBD1 is the table's D call and was not checked against the DNA. TRBV21-1 constitutes a pseudogene. This CDR3 spans 20 amino acids.

This clone has a single count. V is TRBV9 and J is TRBJ2-1; maybe TRBD2 (6 bases). The CDR3 sequence is 14 residues long. Germline V gene sequence: CDR1 SGDLS, CDR2 YYNGEE. Deletions cut 4 bases from V and 9 bases from J, with 17 bases between. The CDR3 region is CASSSPSDRGEQFF. CDR3 DNA sequence: TGTGCCAGCAGCTCCCCTAGCGATCGGGGTGAGCAGTTCTTC.

This clone was recorded a few times. CDR3 in amino acids: CASQRDGREKLFF. The CDR3 coding sequence is TGTGCCAGCCAGAGAGACGGAAGGGAAAAACTGTTTTTT. This chain links TRBV21-1 with TRBJ1-4. TRBV21-1 is a pseudogene segment. This CDR3 has 13 amino acids.

This clone was recorded only once. The V gene is TRBV27, the J gene TRBJ2-1; possible D gene TRBD1, 6 bases. The V end lost 4 bases, the J end lost 7 bases, and 11 bases lay between the germline ends. CDR3 length: 13 amino acids. CDR1 is MNHEY and CDR2 is SMNVEV in the germline V gene (reference sequence). In DNA, the CDR3 is TGTGCCAGCAGTTCCGGGACACGTAATGAGCAGTTCTTC. This sequence encodes CASSSGTRNEQFF.

This rearrangement joins TRBV9 to TRBJ2-1; 11 positions agree with TRBD1. The CDR3 runs to 16 residues. Germline V CDR1 and CDR2: SGDLS, YYNGEE. The V and J ends lost 4 bases and 6 bases, in that order; junction bases with no gene match: 9. The CDR3 DNA reads TGTGCCAGCAGCTCGGGACAGGGGGTGTCATTCAATGAGCAGTTCTTC. Translating it yields CASSSGQGVSFNEQFF.

The chain joins TRBV4-3 to TRBJ1-1, with TRBD1 matching 7 bases. The CDR3 sequence is 15 residues long. V lost 4 bases and J lost 5; bases outside the gene matches: 10. Germline V gene sequence: CDR1 LGHNA, CDR2 YSLEER. The DNA of the CDR3 is TGCGCCAGCAGCCGGAACCTACAGGGGTGGACTGAAGCTTTCTTT. This translates into CASSRNLQGWTEAFF.

A single count supports this clone. The chain carries TRBV30 and TRBJ2-7, with 8 bases lining up with TRBD1. From germline, CDR1 is GTSNPN and CDR2 SVGIG (reference sequence). J was trimmed by 2 bases and V by 3 bases; bases with no gene match: 9. This CDR3 has 15 residues. The CDR3 region is CAWREATGDPYEQYF. DNA for the CDR3: TGTGCCTGGAGGGAGGCGACAGGGGACCCCTACGAGCAGTACTTC.

The genes are TRBV25-1 and TRBJ2-2; the D gene could be TRBD1 or TRBD2 (5 bases each). This CDR3 comprises 15 residues. CDR1 and CDR2 (germline): MGHDK, SYGVNS. V was clipped by 5 bases and J by 1 base, with 11 bases between them. CDR3 residues: CASSTGGMNTGELFF. CDR3 nucleotide sequence: TGTGCCAGCAGTACAGGAGGAATGAACACCGGGGAGCTGTTTTTT.

The chain carries TRBV10-3 and TRBJ2-7; D is uncertain. The ends were cut back, 6 bases at V and 3 bases at J, with 24 bases in the middle. CDR1 is ENHRY and CDR2 is SYGVKD in the germline V gene. The CDR3 extends over 17 amino acids. CDR3 residues: CAIRRTVAASGYYEQYF. The CDR3 nucleotides read TGTGCCATCAGGAGAACCGTGGCAGCTTCTGGTTACTACGAGCAGTACTTC.

The CDR3, as DNA: TGTGCCACCAGCAGAGATGGATTAGCTTCCGAGCAGTTCTTC. Encoded protein: CATSRDGLASEQFF. The chain has TRBV15 and TRBJ2-1, with no clear D. The CDR3 is 14 amino acids. From germline, CDR1 is LNHNV and CDR2 YYDKDF (reference sequence). Between the trimmed V and J ends, which lost 0 bases and 10 bases, there was a span of 13 bases.

This sequence joins TRBV7-9 and TRBJ2-4; 8 bases line up with TRBD2. The CDR3 length is 19 residues. The V gene's germline CDR1 is SEHNR and CDR2 FQNEAQ (reference sequence). Trimming took 0 bases from V and 2 from J; bases not matched to a gene: 12. For the CDR3, the DNA is TGTGCCAGCAGCTTAGCGCCCCCTCTGGCGGGGGGATCCAAAAACATTCAGTACTTC. This encodes CASSLAPPLAGGSKNIQYF.

The chain employs TRBV7-9 and TRBJ1-2; TRBD1 is a possible D gene (6 bases). Looked up from germline, CDR1 is SEHNR and CDR2 is FQNEAQ (reference sequence). V lost 4 bases, J lost 3 bases, and 18 bases lay in between. There are 16 residues in the CDR3. CDR3: CASSSLMGAHDYGYTF. CDR3 DNA sequence: TGTGCCAGCAGCTCCCTAATGGGGGCGCACGACTATGGCTACACCTTC.

The chain carries TRBV14 and TRBJ2-7, with no clear D. V was cut by 0 bases and J by 7 bases, with 7 bases left in between. Looked up from germline, CDR1 is SGHDN and CDR2 is FVKESK. The CDR3 length is 12 residues. CDR3 nucleotide sequence: TGTGCCAGCAGCCAAGACCTTCGGGAGCAGTACTTC. This translates into CASSQDLREQYF.

About this clone itself: The sample has other DNA sequences that encode this CDR3 too. The chain recombines TRBV7-9 with TRBJ2-1; 10 bases are shared with TRBD2. The germline V gene encodes CDR1 SEHNR and CDR2 FQNEAQ (reference sequence). With 5 bases clipped from V and 8 bases from J, the junction kept 12 bases outside the gene matches. The CDR3 contains 16 residues. CDR3: CASSLLAGVLVDEQFF. CDR3 sequence (DNA): TGTGCCAGCAGCCTTCTAGCGGGAGTATTAGTCGATGAGCAGTTCTTC.

The rearrangement uses TRBV4-1 and TRBJ2-7; D is uncertain. V was pared by 1 base and J by 3 bases, with 10 bases between. The germline V gene has CDR1 MGHRA and CDR2 YSYEKL. There are 14 residues in the CDR3. This CDR3 is CASSQGPLNYEQYF. The DNA for the CDR3 is TGCGCCAGCAGCCAAGGACCATTGAACTACGAGCAGTACTTC.

V is TRBV7-9 and J is TRBJ2-7, with 8 positions matching TRBD2. CDR1 is SEHNR, CDR2 FQNEAQ, per germline (reference sequence). The V segment lost 1 base and the J segment 1 base; nucleotides outside the gene matches: 6. The CDR3 has 16 residues. CDR3 DNA sequence: TGTGCCAGCAGCTTAGATTTTGCGGGAGGTTCCTACGAGCAGTACTTC. This codes for CASSLDFAGGSYEQYF.

The V call is TRBV6-5, the J call TRBJ2-7, with D perhaps TRBD1 (5 bases). The CDR3 has 15 amino acids. The germline V gene has CDR1 MNHEY and CDR2 SVGAGI. Trimming stripped 6 bases from V and 0 bases from J, with 15 bases between. This CDR3 is CASSRGRQSSYEQYF. DNA for the CDR3: TGTGCCAGCAGCCGCGGCCGACAGAGCTCCTACGAGCAGTACTTC.

This chain links TRBV6-6 with TRBJ1-2; 7 nucleotides agree with TRBD1. The CDR3 is made up of 15 amino acids. Looked up from germline, CDR1 is MNHNY and CDR2 is SVGAGI (reference sequence). V shed 5 bases and J 3 bases; nucleotides not matched to a gene: 9. The chain's CDR3 is CASSRGTEEHYGYTF. The CDR3, as DNA: TGTGCCAGCAGTAGAGGGACAGAGGAGCACTATGGCTACACCTTC.